This record concerns one T cell receptor (beta chain) sequence. The sample is drawn from a study of blood T cell repertoires in COVID-19. Whole-study context: Samples representing acute and convalescent COVID-19 were sourced from the United States, Italy and Spain.

The data were produced by immunoSEQ multiplex PCR, yet TCRdb's version contains in-frame clones alone and is incomplete. The table has roughly 150,000 clones, approximately 80% seen once. CDR1 and CDR2 from the germline V gene are SGHNT and YYREEE (reference sequence). There are 15 residues in the CDR3. V lost 0 bases to trimming and J lost 11 bases; unmatched junction nucleotides: 12. The V and J genes are TRBV5-4 and TRBJ1-1; 8 bases agree with TRBD1. This sequence was found in a woman of 80 years or more with acute or convalescent COVID-19. The sequencing input was peripheral blood. Written as DNA, the CDR3 is TGTGCCAGCAGCTTGGATAGGACAGGGACTCGACGGGCTTTCTTT. The encoded protein is CASSLDRTGTRRAFF. The complete variable domain, with remaining parts taken from reference TRBV5-4 and TRBJ1-1, reads ETGVTQSPTHLIKTRGQQVTLRCSSQSGHNTVSWYQQALGQGPQFIFQYYREEENGRGNFPPRFSGLQFPNYSSELNVNALELDDSALYLCASSLDRTGTRRAFFGQGTRLTVV.